Shown below are 3 T cell receptor beta chains from a single sample sequenced in a study of T cells after yellow fever vaccination. A single record per CDR3 protein comes from TCRdb applying MiXCR to the 5' RACE reads. The table lists 95,000 to 100,000 distinct CDR3 sequences, approximately 6.3% of them singletons. The sequencing here drew on CD8+ T cells sorted from PBMCs, taken 10 days after the yellow fever booster vaccination. The receptors come from a man aged 18 to 29 who received the YFV17D yellow fever vaccine.

This clonotype has only a few counts. CDR3 protein: CASSFTGRGTEAFF. The CDR3 DNA is TGCGCCAGCAGCTTCACAGGGAGGGGCACTGAAGCTTTCTTT. This chain connects TRBV5-1 to TRBJ1-1; TRBD1 might be the D (6 bases). The CDR3 spans 14 residues. Germline V CDR1 and CDR2: SGHRS, YFSETQ. Trimming pared 2 bases from V and 4 bases from J, leaving 12 bases between.

This clonotype has a handful of counts. The chain carries TRBV4-1 and TRBJ1-6, with 7 nucleotides matching TRBD1. Germline V gives CDR1 MGHRA, CDR2 YSYEKL. The CDR3 is 15 residues long. Germline trimming cut 4 bases from V and 11 bases from J; bases unmatched to any gene: 11. This CDR3 reads CASSPRGQDIPPLHF. The CDR3 DNA follows: TGCGCCAGCAGCCCCCGAGGACAGGACATTCCACCCCTCCACTTT.

This clonotype was found many times. The gene calls are TRBV6-2 or TRBV6-3 and TRBJ1-1; D is unclear. Germline CDR1 reads MNHEY; CDR2 reads SVGEGT. With 7 bases removed from V and 5 bases from J, the gap between germline ends came to 23 bases. This CDR3 is built from 16 residues. CDR3 coding DNA: TGTGCCAGCAACCCACTCAGCGGGCGGGTGCGGACTGAAGCTTTCTTT. Its protein product is CASNPLSGRVRTEAFF.